This section outlines one T cell receptor (beta chain) sequence together with its context. What it recognizes is unknown. The sample has other DNA sequences that encode this CDR3 too. These data belong to a study of shared clonotypes between healthy human individuals. Regarding the study as a whole: Clonotypes shared by all four donors outscored non-shared clonotypes in generation probability.

This table comes from immunoSEQ multiplex PCR, and its TCRdb copy is limited to in-frame clones, with some not included. The sample records around 2.5 million clones, more than 85% being singletons. Per germline, CDR1 SGHRS and CDR2 YFSETQ. This CDR3 contains 13 residues. V was trimmed by 4 bases and J by 4 bases, leaving 11 bases between them. The sample taken for sequencing was naive CD4+ T cells from PBMCs. The subset: CD45RA+ positively selected. The TCR sequence derives from a man younger than 35 in good health. Some clones in this sample may be carry-over from other donors' samples. The chain has TRBV5-1 and TRBJ2-5, with D possibly being TRBD2 (6 bases). DNA for the CDR3: TGCGCCAGCAGCCCTACTAGCTTAGAGACCCAGTACTTC. Translated, it gives CASSPTSLETQYF.